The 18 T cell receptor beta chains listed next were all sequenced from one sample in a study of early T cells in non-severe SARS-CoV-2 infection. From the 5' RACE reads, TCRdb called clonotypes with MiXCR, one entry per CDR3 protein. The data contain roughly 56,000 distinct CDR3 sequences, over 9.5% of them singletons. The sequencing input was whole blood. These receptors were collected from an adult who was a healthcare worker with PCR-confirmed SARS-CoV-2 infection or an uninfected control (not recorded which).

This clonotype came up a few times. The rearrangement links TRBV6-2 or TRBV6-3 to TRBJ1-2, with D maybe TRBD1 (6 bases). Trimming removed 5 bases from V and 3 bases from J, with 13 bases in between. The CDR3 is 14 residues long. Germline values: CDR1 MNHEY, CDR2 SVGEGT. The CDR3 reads CASSRTGADYGYTF. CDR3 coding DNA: TGTGCCAGCAGTCGCACGGGGGCGGACTATGGCTACACCTTC.

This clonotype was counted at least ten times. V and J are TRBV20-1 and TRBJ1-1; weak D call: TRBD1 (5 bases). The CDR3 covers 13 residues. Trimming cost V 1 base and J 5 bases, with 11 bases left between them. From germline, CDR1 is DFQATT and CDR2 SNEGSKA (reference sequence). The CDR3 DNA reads TGCAGTGCTAGAGGGGACGGTTGGACTGAAGCTTTCTTT. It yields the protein CSARGDGWTEAFF.

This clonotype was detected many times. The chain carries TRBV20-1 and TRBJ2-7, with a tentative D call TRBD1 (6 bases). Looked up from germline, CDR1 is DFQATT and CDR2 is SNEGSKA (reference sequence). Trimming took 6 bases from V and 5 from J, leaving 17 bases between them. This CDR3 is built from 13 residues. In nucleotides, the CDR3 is TGCAGTGCCGCGGACCTTACAGGGAACGAGCAGTACTTC. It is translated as CSAADLTGNEQYF.

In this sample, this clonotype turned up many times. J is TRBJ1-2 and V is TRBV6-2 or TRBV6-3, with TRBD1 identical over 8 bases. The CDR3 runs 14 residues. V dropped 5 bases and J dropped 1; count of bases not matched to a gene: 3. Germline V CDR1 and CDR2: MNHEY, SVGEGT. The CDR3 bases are TGTGCCAGCAGTCGGACAGGGAGTAACTATGGCTACACCTTC. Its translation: CASSRTGSNYGYTF.

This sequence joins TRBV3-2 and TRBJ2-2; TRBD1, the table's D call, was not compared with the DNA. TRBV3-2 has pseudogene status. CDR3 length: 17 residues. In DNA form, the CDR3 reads TGTGCCAGCACCCCCCGTCCGGGACAGGGGGCATCTGGGGAGCTGTTTTTT. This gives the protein CASTPRPGQGASGELFF.

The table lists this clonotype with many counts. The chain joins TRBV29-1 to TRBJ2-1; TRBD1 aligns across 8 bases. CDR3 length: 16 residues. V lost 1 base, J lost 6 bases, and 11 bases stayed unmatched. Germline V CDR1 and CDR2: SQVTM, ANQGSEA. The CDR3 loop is CSVEGGQDRASNEQFF. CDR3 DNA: TGCAGCGTTGAAGGGGGTCAGGACAGGGCCTCCAATGAGCAGTTCTTC.

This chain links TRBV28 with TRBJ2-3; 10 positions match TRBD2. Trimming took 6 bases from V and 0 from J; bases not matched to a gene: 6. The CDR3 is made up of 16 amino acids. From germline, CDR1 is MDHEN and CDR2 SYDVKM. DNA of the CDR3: TGTGCCAGCAGCCCCGGGACTAGCGTTAGCACAGATACGCAGTATTTT. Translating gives CASSPGTSVSTDTQYF.

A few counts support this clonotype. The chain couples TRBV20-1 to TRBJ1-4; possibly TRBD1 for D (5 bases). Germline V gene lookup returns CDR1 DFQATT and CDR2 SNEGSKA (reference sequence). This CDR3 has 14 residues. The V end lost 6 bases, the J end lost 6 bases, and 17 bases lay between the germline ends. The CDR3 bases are TGCAGTGCCAGGGCGGACCCCCGGGATGAAAAACTGTTTTTT. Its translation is CSARADPRDEKLFF.

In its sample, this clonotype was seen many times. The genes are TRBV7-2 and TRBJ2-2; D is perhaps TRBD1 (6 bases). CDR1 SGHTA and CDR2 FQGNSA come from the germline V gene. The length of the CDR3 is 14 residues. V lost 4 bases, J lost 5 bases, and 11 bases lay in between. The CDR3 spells CASSSGRGTGELFF. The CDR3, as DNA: TGTGCCAGCAGCTCCGGCAGGGGTACCGGGGAGCTGTTTTTT.

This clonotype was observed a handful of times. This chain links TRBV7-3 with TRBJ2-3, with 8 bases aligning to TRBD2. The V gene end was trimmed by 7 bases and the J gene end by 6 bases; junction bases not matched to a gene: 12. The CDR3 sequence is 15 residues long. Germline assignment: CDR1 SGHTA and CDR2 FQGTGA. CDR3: CASTRGSGNWDTQYF. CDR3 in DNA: TGTGCCAGCACCCGTGGTAGCGGGAATTGGGATACGCAGTATTTT.

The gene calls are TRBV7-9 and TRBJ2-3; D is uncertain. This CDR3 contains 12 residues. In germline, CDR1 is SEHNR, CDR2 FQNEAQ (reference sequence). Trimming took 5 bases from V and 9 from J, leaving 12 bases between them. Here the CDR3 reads CASSGSMWTQYF. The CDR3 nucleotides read TGTGCCAGCAGCGGCTCAATGTGGACGCAGTATTTT.

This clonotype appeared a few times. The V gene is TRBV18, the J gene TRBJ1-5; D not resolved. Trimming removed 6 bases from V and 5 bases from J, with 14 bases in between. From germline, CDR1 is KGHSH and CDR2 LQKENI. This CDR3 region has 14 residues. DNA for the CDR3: TGTGCCAGCTCGCCGGACGGACCCGATCAGCCCCAGCATTTT. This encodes CASSPDGPDQPQHF.

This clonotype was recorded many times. The CDR3 reads CASSFKRDSYNEQFF. In DNA form, the CDR3 reads TGTGCCAGCAGCTTTAAGCGGGATTCCTACAATGAGCAGTTCTTC. The chain recombines TRBV7-2 with TRBJ2-1; 7 bases line up with TRBD2. The V segment lost 3 bases and the J segment 1 base; nucleotides outside the gene matches: 3. Germline loops: CDR1 SGHTA, CDR2 FQGNSA. The CDR3 consists of 15 residues. The full variable domain, with the rest looked up from reference TRBV7-2 and TRBJ2-1, is GAGVSQSPSNKVTEKGKDVELRCDPISGHTALYWYRQSLGQGLEFLIYFQGNSAPDKSGLPSDRFSAERTGGSVSTLTIQRTQQEDSAVYLCASSFKRDSYNEQFFGPGTRLTVL.

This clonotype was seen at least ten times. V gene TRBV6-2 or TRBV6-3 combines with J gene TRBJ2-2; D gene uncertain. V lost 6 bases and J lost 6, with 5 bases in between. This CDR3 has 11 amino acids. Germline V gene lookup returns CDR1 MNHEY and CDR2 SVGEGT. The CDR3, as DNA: TGTGCCAGCAGCCGGCCCGGGGAGCTGTTTTTT. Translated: CASSRPGELFF.

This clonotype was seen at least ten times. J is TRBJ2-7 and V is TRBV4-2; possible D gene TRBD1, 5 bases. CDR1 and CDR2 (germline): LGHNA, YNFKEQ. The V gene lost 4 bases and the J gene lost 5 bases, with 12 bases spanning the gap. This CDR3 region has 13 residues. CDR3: CASSRGSDHEQYF. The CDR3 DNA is TGTGCCAGCAGCCGGGGCAGCGACCACGAGCAGTACTTC.

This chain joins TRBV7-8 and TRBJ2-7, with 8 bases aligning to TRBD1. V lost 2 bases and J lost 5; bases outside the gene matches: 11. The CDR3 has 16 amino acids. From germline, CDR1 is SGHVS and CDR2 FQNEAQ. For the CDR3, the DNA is TGTGCCAGCAGCTTACTCGGACAGGGTTGGGTGGACGAGCAGTACTTC. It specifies CASSLLGQGWVDEQYF.

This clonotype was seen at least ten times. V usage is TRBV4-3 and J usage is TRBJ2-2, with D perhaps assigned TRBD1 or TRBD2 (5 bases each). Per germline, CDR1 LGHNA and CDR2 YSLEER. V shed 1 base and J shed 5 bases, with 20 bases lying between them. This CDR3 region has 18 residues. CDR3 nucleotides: TGCGCCAGCAGCCAAGCGCGCAGGGCGAGAAGGAGGACCGGGGAGCTGTTTTTT. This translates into CASSQARRARRRTGELFF.

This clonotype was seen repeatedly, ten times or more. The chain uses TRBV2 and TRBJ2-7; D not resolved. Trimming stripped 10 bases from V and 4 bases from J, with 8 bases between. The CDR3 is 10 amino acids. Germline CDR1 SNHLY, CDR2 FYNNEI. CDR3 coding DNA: TGTGCCACCATGGAGTACGAGCAGTACTTC. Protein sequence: CATMEYEQYF.